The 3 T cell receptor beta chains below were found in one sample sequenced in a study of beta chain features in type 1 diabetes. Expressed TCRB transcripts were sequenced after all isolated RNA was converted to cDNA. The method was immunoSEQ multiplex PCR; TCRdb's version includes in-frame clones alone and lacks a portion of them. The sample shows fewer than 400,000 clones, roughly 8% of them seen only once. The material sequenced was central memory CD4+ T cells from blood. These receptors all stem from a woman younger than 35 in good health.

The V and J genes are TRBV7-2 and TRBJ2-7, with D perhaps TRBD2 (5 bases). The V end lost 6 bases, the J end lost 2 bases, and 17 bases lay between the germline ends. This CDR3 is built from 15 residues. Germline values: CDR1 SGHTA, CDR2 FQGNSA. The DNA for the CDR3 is TGTGCCAGCAGTTTTCGGTTGGACTTACCCTACGAGCAGTACTTC. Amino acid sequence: CASSFRLDLPYEQYF.

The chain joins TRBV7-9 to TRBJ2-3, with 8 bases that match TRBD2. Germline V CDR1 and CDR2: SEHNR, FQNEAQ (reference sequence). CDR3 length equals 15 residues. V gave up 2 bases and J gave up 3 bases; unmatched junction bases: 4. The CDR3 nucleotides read TGTGCCAGCAGCTTAATGAGCGGGAGAACAGATACGCAGTATTTT. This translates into CASSLMSGRTDTQYF.

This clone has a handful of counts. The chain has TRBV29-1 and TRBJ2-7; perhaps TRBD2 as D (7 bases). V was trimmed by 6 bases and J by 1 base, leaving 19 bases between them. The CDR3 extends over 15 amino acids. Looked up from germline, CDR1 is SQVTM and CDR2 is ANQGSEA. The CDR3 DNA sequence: TGCAGCGTGGTGAGGGGGGGCCTCCCTTCCTACGAGCAGTACTTC. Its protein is CSVVRGGLPSYEQYF.